This T cell receptor beta chain is from a study of blood T cells in healthy people across ages. The use of a sample-barcoded 5' primer and a J-beta primer mix characterized a second PCR of roughly 6 to 12 cycles. All cDNA molecules were each tagged by a template-switch adaptor with 12 random nucleotides. MiXCR, run by TCRdb on the 5' RACE reads, gives a single entry per CDR3 protein. The sample contains over 1,300,000 distinct CDR3 sequences, roughly 59% of which appear only once. All donors came from Russia, were Caucasian and healthy, and spanned ages roughly 6 to 100. Each sample yielded at least 5 micrograms of PBMC total RNA. With 4 bases removed from V and 4 bases from J, the gap between germline ends came to 22 bases. The CDR3 loop spans 17 amino acids. Germline V gene sequence: CDR1 SEHNR, CDR2 FQNEAQ (reference sequence). This clonotype was found a few times. The target antigen is unknown. The study's findings and limits: The study could not conclusively compare naive and antigen-experienced cells, given its unsorted PBMCs.

The chain combines TRBV7-9 with TRBJ1-2, with D possibly TRBD1 on 6 matching bases. The specimen was blood. The origin of this receptor is a man younger than 35 in good health. CDR3: CASSSAGADRMIYGYTF. In DNA form, the CDR3 reads TGTGCCAGCAGCTCCGCTGGGGCCGACAGGATGATCTATGGCTACACCTTC.